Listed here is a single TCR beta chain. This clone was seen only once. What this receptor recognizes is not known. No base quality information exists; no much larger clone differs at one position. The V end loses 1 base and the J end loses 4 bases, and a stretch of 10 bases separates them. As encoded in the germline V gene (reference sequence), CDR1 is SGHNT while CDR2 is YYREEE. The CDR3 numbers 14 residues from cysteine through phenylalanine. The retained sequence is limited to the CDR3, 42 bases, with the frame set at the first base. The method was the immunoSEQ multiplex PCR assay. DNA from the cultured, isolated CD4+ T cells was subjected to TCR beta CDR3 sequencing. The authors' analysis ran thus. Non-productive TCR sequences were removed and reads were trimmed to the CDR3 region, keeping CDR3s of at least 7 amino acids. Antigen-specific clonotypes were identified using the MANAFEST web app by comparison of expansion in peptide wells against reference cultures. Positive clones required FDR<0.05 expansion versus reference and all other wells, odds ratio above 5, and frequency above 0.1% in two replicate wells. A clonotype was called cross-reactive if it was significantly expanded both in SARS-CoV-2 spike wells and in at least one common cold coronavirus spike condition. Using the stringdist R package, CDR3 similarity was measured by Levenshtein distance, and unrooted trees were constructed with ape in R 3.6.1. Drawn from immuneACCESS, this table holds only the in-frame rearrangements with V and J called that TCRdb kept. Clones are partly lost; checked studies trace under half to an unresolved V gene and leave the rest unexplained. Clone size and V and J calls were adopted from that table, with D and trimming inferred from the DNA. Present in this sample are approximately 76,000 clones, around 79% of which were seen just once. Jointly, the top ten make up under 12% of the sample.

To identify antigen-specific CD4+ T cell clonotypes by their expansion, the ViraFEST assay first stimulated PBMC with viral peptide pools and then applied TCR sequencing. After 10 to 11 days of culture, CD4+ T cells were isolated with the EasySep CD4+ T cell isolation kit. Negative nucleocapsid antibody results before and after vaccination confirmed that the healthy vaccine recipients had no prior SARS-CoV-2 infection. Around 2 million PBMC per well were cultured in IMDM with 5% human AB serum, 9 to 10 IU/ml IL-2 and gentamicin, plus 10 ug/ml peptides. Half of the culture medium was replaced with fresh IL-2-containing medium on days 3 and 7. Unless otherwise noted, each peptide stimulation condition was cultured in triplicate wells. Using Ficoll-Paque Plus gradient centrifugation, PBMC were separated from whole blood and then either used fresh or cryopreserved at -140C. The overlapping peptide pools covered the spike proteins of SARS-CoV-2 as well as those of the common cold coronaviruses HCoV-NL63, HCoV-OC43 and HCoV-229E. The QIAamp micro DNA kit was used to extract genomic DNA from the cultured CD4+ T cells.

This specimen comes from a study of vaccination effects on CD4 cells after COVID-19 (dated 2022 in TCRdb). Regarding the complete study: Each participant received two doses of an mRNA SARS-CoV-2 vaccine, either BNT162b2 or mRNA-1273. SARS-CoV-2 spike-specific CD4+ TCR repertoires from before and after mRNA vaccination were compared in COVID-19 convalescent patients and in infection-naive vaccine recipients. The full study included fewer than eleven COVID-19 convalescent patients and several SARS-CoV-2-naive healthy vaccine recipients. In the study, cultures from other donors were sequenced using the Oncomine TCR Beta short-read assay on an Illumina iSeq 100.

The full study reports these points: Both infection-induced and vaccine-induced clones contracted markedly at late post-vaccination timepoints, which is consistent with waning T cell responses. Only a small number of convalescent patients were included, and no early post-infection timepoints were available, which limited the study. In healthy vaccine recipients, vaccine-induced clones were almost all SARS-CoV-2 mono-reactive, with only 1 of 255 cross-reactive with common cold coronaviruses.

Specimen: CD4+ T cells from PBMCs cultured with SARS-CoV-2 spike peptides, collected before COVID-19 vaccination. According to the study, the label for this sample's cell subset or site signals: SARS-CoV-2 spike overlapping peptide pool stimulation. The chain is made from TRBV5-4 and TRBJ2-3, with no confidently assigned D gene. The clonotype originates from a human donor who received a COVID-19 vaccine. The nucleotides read TGTGCCAGCAGCTTGAAACACAGCGCAGATACGCAGTATTTT. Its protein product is CASSLKHSADTQYF. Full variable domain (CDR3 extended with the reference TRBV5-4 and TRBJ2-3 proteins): ETGVTQSPTHLIKTRGQQVTLRCSSQSGHNTVSWYQQALGQGPQFIFQYYREEENGRGNFPPRFSGLQFPNYSSELNVNALELDDSALYLCASSLKHSADTQYFGPGTRLTVL.